Listed below are T cell receptor beta chains from one sample, sequenced in a study of regulatory T cells in long-lasting Graves disease. TCRdb processed the multiplex PCR reads anew with MiXCR; each CDR3 protein has one entry. The table shows around 500,000 distinct CDR3 sequences, with roughly 20% occurring only once. The sample consisted of peripheral blood mononuclear cells (PBMCs), taken when the disease was refractory, from a patient treated with antithyroid drugs. Source of these receptors: a female donor with Graves disease. The CDR3 runs from the conserved cysteine through the conserved F or W. The D gene is left open where the match is weak. Only part of the rows carry a size: once, few, many, or a class if the clone is expanded.

J gene: TRBJ1-3; clone size: .; V gene: TRBV7-9; D gene: .; CDR3 DNA: TGTGCCAGCAGCTTAGAAAAATCCGGGTTACTCTCTGGAAACACCATATATTTT; CDR3 protein: CASSLEKSGLLSGNTIYF
J gene: TRBJ1-1; clone size: .; V gene: TRBV7-9; D gene: .; CDR3 DNA: TGTGCCAGCAGCGACGGGACTTTTCCTGAAGCTTTCTTT; CDR3 protein: CASSDGTFPEAFF
J gene: TRBJ1-1; clone size: few; V gene: TRBV29-1; D gene: .; CDR3 DNA: TGCAGCGTCCGGGGGCGCATCCCAGGAACTGAAGCTTTCTTT; CDR3 protein: CSVRGRIPGTEAFF
J gene: TRBJ2-2; clone size: .; V gene: TRBV7-3; D gene: .; CDR3 DNA: TGTGCCAGCAGCTTAAATTCGGGACTGGTGATGACCGGGGAGCTGTTTTTT; CDR3 protein: CASSLNSGLVMTGELFF
J gene: TRBJ2-4; clone size: .; V gene: TRBV28; D gene: .; CDR3 DNA: TGTGCCAGCAGTTGGGGGGCTGAAAACATTCAGTACTTC; CDR3 protein: CASSWGAENIQYF
J gene: TRBJ2-7; clone size: many; V gene: TRBV30; D gene: .; CDR3 DNA: TGTGCCTGGAGTAACGGGGCCTACGAGCAGTACTTC; CDR3 protein: CAWSNGAYEQYF
J gene: TRBJ1-2; clone size: many; V gene: TRBV7-9; D gene: .; CDR3 DNA: TGTGCCAGCAGCTTAGGGGGAGATGGCTACACCTTC; CDR3 protein: CASSLGGDGYTF
J gene: TRBJ1-6; clone size: .; V gene: TRBV28; D gene: .; CDR3 DNA: TGTGCCAGCAGCCCAACAGAGAGCTCCTATAATTCACCCCTCCACTTT; CDR3 protein: CASSPTESSYNSPLHF
J gene: TRBJ2-7; clone size: .; V gene: TRBV9; D gene: .; CDR3 DNA: TGTGCCAGCAGCCCAGAGGGGTCTAACTACGAGCAGTACTTC; CDR3 protein: CASSPEGSNYEQYF
J gene: TRBJ2-7; clone size: few; V gene: TRBV6-2/TRBV6-3; D gene: TRBD2; CDR3 DNA: TGTGCCAGCAGTTACCGGACTTTTGGAGCGGGAGGTTTCTACGAGCAGTACTTC; CDR3 protein: CASSYRTFGAGGFYEQYF
J gene: TRBJ2-7; clone size: .; V gene: TRBV6-1; D gene: .; CDR3 DNA: TGTGCCAGCAGTGAAGTGGCCTTCAGCTCCTACGAGCAGTACTTC; CDR3 protein: CASSEVAFSSYEQYF
J gene: TRBJ2-7; clone size: few; V gene: TRBV4-1; D gene: .; CDR3 DNA: TGCGCCAGCAGCCAAGCCAGGGGACTCTCCTACGAGCAGTACTTC; CDR3 protein: CASSQARGLSYEQYF
J gene: TRBJ2-2; clone size: .; V gene: TRBV11-2; D gene: .; CDR3 DNA: TGTGCCAGCAGCTCGTCGGCCAGGGGCACCGGGGAGCTGTTTTTT; CDR3 protein: CASSSSARGTGELFF
J gene: TRBJ1-5; clone size: many; V gene: TRBV20-1; D gene: .; CDR3 DNA: TGCAGTGCCGGCGAGTACTGGACCCATAGCAATCAGCCCCAGCATTTT; CDR3 protein: CSAGEYWTHSNQPQHF
J gene: TRBJ1-5; clone size: .; V gene: TRBV20-1; D gene: TRBD1; CDR3 DNA: TGCAGTGCTAGAGATCGGGACGGACAGGGGAATCAGCCCCAGCATTTT; CDR3 protein: CSARDRDGQGNQPQHF
J gene: TRBJ2-2; clone size: .; V gene: TRBV30; D gene: .; CDR3 DNA: TGTGCCTGGAGTGTCTTTCGAAACACCGGGGAGCTGTTTTTT; CDR3 protein: CAWSVFRNTGELFF
J gene: TRBJ1-2; clone size: many; V gene: TRBV2; D gene: .; CDR3 DNA: TGTGCCAGCAATTCTGTGACAGGAGGAAACTATGGCTACACCTTC; CDR3 protein: CASNSVTGGNYGYTF
J gene: TRBJ2-7; clone size: few; V gene: TRBV27; D gene: .; CDR3 DNA: TGTGCCAGCAGTTTATCCAAACCCTACTGGCAGTACTTC; CDR3 protein: CASSLSKPYWQYF
J gene: TRBJ1-2; clone size: many; V gene: TRBV2; D gene: .; CDR3 DNA: TGTGCCAGCAGTGTCCTCCAGGACGGAAATAACTATGGCTACACCTTC; CDR3 protein: CASSVLQDGNNYGYTF
J gene: TRBJ1-1; clone size: many; V gene: TRBV28; D gene: .; CDR3 DNA: TGTGCCAGCAGTTTATACCTTGACAAGGGTGAAGCTTTCTTT; CDR3 protein: CASSLYLDKGEAFF
J gene: TRBJ2-7; clone size: few; V gene: TRBV9; D gene: TRBD2; CDR3 DNA: TGTGCCAGCAGCGCTAGCGGGCTGACCTCCTACGAGCAGTACTTC; CDR3 protein: CASSASGLTSYEQYF
J gene: TRBJ1-1; clone size: many; V gene: TRBV2; D gene: .; CDR3 DNA: TGTGCCAGCAGTGAAGCCAATGGGGGCAAAGCTTTCTTT; CDR3 protein: CASSEANGGKAFF
J gene: TRBJ2-7; clone size: many; V gene: TRBV6-1; D gene: .; CDR3 DNA: TGTGCCAGCACTGGCAGATCTTACGAGCAGTACTTC; CDR3 protein: CASTGRSYEQYF
J gene: TRBJ2-5; clone size: .; V gene: TRBV25-1; D gene: TRBD2; CDR3 DNA: TGTGCCAGCAGTGAATTAGATGCGGGAGGCCCAGAAAAAGAGACCCAGTACTTC; CDR3 protein: CASSELDAGGPEKETQYF
J gene: TRBJ2-7; clone size: few; V gene: TRBV7-8; D gene: .; CDR3 DNA: TGTGCCAGCAGCTTACCCGGTCAGGGGCGGAAATCCTACGAGCAGTACTTC; CDR3 protein: CASSLPGQGRKSYEQYF
J gene: TRBJ2-7; clone size: many; V gene: TRBV6-9; D gene: TRBD2; CDR3 DNA: TGTGCCAGCAGTTCCCAACGTAGGACTAGCGGGAGTTGGAACGAGCAGTACTTC; CDR3 protein: CASSSQRRTSGSWNEQYF
J gene: TRBJ2-7; clone size: few; V gene: TRBV28; D gene: .; CDR3 DNA: TGTGCCAGCAGTGAGACAGGATTTTACGAGCAGTACTTC; CDR3 protein: CASSETGFYEQYF
J gene: TRBJ2-7; clone size: few; V gene: TRBV29-1; D gene: .; CDR3 DNA: TGCAGCGTTGAAGATCGAGGTGACGAGCAGTACTTC; CDR3 protein: CSVEDRGDEQYF
J gene: TRBJ2-5; clone size: .; V gene: TRBV27; D gene: .; CDR3 DNA: TGTGCCAGCAGTTTTACCCAGGGGAGCCAAGAGACCCAGTACTTC; CDR3 protein: CASSFTQGSQETQYF
J gene: TRBJ2-3; clone size: few; V gene: TRBV5-1; D gene: TRBD2; CDR3 DNA: TGCGCCAGCAGCTTGGGAGCGGGAGTGGGAGCAGATACGCAGTATTTT; CDR3 protein: CASSLGAGVGADTQYF
J gene: TRBJ1-1; clone size: few; V gene: TRBV10-3; D gene: TRBD1; CDR3 DNA: TGTGCCATCAGTGAAGTCGCGACAGGGATGAACACTGAAGCTTTCTTT; CDR3 protein: CAISEVATGMNTEAFF
J gene: TRBJ2-5; clone size: few; V gene: TRBV5-4; D gene: .; CDR3 DNA: TGTGCCAGCAGCAAGGAAAGGGGGGGGGAGACCCAGTACTTC; CDR3 protein: CASSKERGGETQYF
J gene: TRBJ2-7; clone size: few; V gene: TRBV19; D gene: TRBD2; CDR3 DNA: TGTGCCAGTAGTGATTGGCGGGAGGGATACGAGCAGTACTTC; CDR3 protein: CASSDWREGYEQYF
J gene: TRBJ2-4; clone size: once; V gene: TRBV18; D gene: TRBD1; CDR3 DNA: TGTGCCAACTCACCCCAGGGGGATGAGGACAAAAACATTCAGTACTTC; CDR3 protein: CANSPQGDEDKNIQYF
J gene: TRBJ2-5; clone size: .; V gene: TRBV28; D gene: .; CDR3 DNA: TGTGCCAGCAGTTTACAGGGGGGGAGAGAGACCCAGTACTTC; CDR3 protein: CASSLQGGRETQYF
J gene: TRBJ1-2; clone size: many; V gene: TRBV28; D gene: .; CDR3 DNA: TGTGCCAGCAGTTTATGGGGGGTTGGTTCGGATGGCTACACCTTC; CDR3 protein: CASSLWGVGSDGYTF
J gene: TRBJ1-4; clone size: many; V gene: TRBV28; D gene: TRBD1; CDR3 DNA: TGTGCCAGCAGTGGTAGGGGGCGGGGTGAAAAACTGTTTTTT; CDR3 protein: CASSGRGRGEKLFF
J gene: TRBJ1-3; clone size: .; V gene: TRBV13; D gene: .; CDR3 DNA: TGTGCCAGCAGCTTCCGGACTGGAAACGCCATATATTTT; CDR3 protein: CASSFRTGNAIYF
J gene: TRBJ1-1; clone size: few; V gene: TRBV27; D gene: .; CDR3 DNA: TGTGCCAGCAGGTCAATTGGGGGCAGAGCTTTCTTT; CDR3 protein: CASRSIGGRAFF
J gene: TRBJ1-2; clone size: many; V gene: TRBV29-1; D gene: .; CDR3 DNA: TGCAGCGTTGAAGTGGAAGGCAGGGCCTATGGCTACACCTTC; CDR3 protein: CSVEVEGRAYGYTF
J gene: TRBJ1-5; clone size: many; V gene: TRBV27; D gene: .; CDR3 DNA: TGTGCCAGCAGTTCCCGGGACCCAAGCTATAGCAATCAGCCCCAGCATTTT; CDR3 protein: CASSSRDPSYSNQPQHF
J gene: TRBJ2-7; clone size: .; V gene: TRBV27; D gene: .; CDR3 DNA: TGTGCCAGCTCGATAGACGGGGGGCCAGGGTACGAGCAGTACTTC; CDR3 protein: CASSIDGGPGYEQYF
J gene: TRBJ2-7; clone size: .; V gene: TRBV7-9; D gene: .; CDR3 DNA: TGTGCCAGCACCGCAAGTTCAGGAGGGATCAACGAGCAGTACTTC; CDR3 protein: CASTASSGGINEQYF
J gene: TRBJ2-5; clone size: many; V gene: TRBV20-1; D gene: .; CDR3 DNA: TGCAGTGCTAGAGAGACGGCGGCCCCTAGCCCTCAAGAGACCCAGTACTTC; CDR3 protein: CSARETAAPSPQETQYF
J gene: TRBJ2-7; clone size: many; V gene: TRBV2; D gene: .; CDR3 DNA: TGTGCCAGTCGGCCGCTTCATTCCTACGAGCAGTACTTC; CDR3 protein: CASRPLHSYEQYF
J gene: TRBJ1-1; clone size: few; V gene: TRBV29-1; D gene: .; CDR3 DNA: TGCGCAGGCGGGGCCCGGAACACTGAAGCTTTCTTT; CDR3 protein: CAGGARNTEAFF
J gene: TRBJ1-2; clone size: .; V gene: TRBV6-1; D gene: .; CDR3 DNA: TGTGCCAGCGGGATTCTCCAAAGGGGGGTAGCTGGCTACACCTTC; CDR3 protein: CASGILQRGVAGYTF
J gene: TRBJ2-1; clone size: .; V gene: TRBV28; D gene: .; CDR3 DNA: TGTGCCAGCAGGCCCGAGACTAGAAATGAGCAGTTCTTC; CDR3 protein: CASRPETRNEQFF
J gene: TRBJ1-2; clone size: once; V gene: TRBV19; D gene: TRBD1; CDR3 DNA: TGTGCCAGCGGGAGGGGGCTTGGCTACACCTTC; CDR3 protein: CASGRGLGYTF
J gene: TRBJ2-7; clone size: once; V gene: TRBV27; D gene: TRBD1; CDR3 DNA: TGTGCCAGCAGCGGGACAGGGGGCCTCTACGAGCAGTACTTC; CDR3 protein: CASSGTGGLYEQYF
J gene: TRBJ2-7; clone size: .; V gene: TRBV5-1; D gene: TRBD2; CDR3 DNA: TGCGCCAGCAGCTTGGAAGGACTAGGATATAACGAGCAGTACTTC; CDR3 protein: CASSLEGLGYNEQYF
J gene: TRBJ1-6; clone size: few; V gene: TRBV20-1; D gene: .; CDR3 DNA: TGCAGTGCTCCAAGCCGGGGGGCAAGTTCACCCCTCCACTTT; CDR3 protein: CSAPSRGASSPLHF
J gene: TRBJ2-7; clone size: .; V gene: TRBV7-9; D gene: TRBD2; CDR3 DNA: TGTGCCAGCAGCGCGGTTCCGGGGGGGGAGCAGTACTTC; CDR3 protein: CASSAVPGGEQYF